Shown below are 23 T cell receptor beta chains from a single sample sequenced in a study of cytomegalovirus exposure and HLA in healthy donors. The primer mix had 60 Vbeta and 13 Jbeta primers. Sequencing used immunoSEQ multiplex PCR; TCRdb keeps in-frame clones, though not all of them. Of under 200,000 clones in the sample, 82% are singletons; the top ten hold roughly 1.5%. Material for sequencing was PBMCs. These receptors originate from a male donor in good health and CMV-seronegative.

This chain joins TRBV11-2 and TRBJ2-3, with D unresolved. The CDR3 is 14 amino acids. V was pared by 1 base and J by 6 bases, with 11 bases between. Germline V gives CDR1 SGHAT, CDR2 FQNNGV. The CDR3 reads CASSLGGRVDTQYF. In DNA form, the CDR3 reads TGTGCCAGCAGCTTAGGTGGCCGGGTCGATACGCAGTATTTT.

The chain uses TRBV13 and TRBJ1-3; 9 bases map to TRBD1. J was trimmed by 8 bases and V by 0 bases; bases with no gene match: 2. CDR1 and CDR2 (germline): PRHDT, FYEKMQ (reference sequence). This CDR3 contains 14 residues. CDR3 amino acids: CASSLGRQGDTIYF. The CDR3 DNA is TGTGCCAGCAGCTTAGGGAGACAGGGGGACACCATATATTTT. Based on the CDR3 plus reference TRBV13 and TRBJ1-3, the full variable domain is AAGVIQSPRHLIKEKRETATLKCYPIPRHDTVYWYQQGPGQDPQFLISFYEKMQSDKGSIPDRFSAQQFSDYHSELNMSSLELGDSALYFCASSLGRQGDTIYFGEGSWLTVV.

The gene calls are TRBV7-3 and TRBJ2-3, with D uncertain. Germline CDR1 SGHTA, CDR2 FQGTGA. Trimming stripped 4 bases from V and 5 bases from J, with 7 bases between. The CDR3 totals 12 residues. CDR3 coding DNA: TGTGCCAGCAGCTCTGGGCAAGATACGCAGTATTTT. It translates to CASSSGQDTQYF.

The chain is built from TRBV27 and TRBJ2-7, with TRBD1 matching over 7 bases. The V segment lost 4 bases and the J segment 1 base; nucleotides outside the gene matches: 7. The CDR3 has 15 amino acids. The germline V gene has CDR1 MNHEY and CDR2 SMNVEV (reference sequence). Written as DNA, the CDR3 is TGTGCCAGCAGTTCTATATGGGACAGTTCCTACGAGCAGTACTTC. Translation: CASSSIWDSSYEQYF.

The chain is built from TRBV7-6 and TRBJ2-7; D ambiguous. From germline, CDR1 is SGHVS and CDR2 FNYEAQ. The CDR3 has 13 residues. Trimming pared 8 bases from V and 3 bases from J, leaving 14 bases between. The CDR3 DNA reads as TGTGCCAGCGCCCGAAACTCCTACTACGAGCAGTACTTC. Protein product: CASARNSYYEQYF.

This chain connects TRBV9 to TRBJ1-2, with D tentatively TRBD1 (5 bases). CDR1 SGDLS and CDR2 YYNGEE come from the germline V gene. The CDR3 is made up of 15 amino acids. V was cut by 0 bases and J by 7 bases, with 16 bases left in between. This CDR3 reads CASSVATGASSGYTF. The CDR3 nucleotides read TGTGCCAGCAGCGTAGCTACAGGCGCCTCCAGTGGCTACACCTTC.

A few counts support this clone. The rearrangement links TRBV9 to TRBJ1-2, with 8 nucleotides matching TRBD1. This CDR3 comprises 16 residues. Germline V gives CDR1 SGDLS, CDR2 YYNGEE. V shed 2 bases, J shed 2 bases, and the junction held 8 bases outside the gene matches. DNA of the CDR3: TGTGCCAGCAGCGTGTCAGGGGGCCCTTCAAACTATGGCTACACCTTC. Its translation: CASSVSGGPSNYGYTF.

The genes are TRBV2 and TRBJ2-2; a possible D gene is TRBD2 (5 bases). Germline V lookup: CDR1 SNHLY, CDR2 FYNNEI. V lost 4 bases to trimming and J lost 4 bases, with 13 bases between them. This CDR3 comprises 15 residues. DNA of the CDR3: TGTGCCAGCAGTGGGGGTGGACTCGTCACCGGGGAGCTGTTTTTT. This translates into CASSGGGLVTGELFF.

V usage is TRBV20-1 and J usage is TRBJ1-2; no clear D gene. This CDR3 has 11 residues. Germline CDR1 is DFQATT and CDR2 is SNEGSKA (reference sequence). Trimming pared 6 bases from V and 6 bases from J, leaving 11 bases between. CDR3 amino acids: CSAPRRDGYTF. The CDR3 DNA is TGCAGTGCCCCCAGGCGGGATGGCTACACCTTC.

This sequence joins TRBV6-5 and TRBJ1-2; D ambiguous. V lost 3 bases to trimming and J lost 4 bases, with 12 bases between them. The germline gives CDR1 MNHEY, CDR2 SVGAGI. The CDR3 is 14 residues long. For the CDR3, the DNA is TGTGCCAGCAGTTATCAGCAGACGGGCTATGGCTACACCTTC. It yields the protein CASSYQQTGYGYTF.

The CDR3 region has the DNA TGTGCCAGTAGTACTTCCGCCGGGACAGGGGTTCGGTTCAATCAGCCCCAGCATTTT. It translates to CASSTSAGTGVRFNQPQHF. This chain joins TRBV19 and TRBJ1-5, with 10 positions matching TRBD1. Trimming removed 4 bases from V and 3 bases from J; junction bases left unmatched: 15. This CDR3 contains 19 residues. CDR1 and CDR2 (germline): LNHDA, SQIVND (reference sequence).

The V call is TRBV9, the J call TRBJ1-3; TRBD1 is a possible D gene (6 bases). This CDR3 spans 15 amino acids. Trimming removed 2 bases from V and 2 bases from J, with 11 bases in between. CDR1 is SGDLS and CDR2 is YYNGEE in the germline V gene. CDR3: CASSVSQGTGNTIYF. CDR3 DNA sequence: TGTGCCAGCAGCGTGTCCCAGGGGACTGGAAACACCATATATTTT. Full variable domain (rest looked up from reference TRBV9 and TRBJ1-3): DSGVTQTPKHLITATGQRVTLRCSPRSGDLSVYWYQQSLDQGLQFLIQYYNGEERAKGNILERFSAQQFPDLHSELNLSSLELGDSALYFCASSVSQGTGNTIYFGEGSWLTVV.

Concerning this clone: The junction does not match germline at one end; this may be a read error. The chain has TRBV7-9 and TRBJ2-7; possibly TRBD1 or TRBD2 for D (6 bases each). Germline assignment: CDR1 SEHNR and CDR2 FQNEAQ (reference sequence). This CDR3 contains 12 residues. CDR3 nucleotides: TGTGCCGGCAGCTTAGCGGACAGTGCGCAGTACTTC. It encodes CAGSLADSAQYF.

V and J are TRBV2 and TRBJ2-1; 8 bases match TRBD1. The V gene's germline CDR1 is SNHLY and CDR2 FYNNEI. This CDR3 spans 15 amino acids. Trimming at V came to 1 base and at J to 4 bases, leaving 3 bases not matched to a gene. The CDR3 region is CASSEGTGSYNEQFF. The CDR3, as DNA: TGTGCCAGCAGTGAAGGGACAGGGTCGTACAATGAGCAGTTCTTC.

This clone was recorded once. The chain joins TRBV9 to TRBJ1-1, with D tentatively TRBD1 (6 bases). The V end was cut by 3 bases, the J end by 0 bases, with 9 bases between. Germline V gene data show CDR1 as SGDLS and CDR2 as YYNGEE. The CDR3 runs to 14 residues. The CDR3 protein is CASSATGVNTEAFF. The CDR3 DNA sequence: TGTGCCAGCAGCGCGACAGGAGTGAACACTGAAGCTTTCTTT.

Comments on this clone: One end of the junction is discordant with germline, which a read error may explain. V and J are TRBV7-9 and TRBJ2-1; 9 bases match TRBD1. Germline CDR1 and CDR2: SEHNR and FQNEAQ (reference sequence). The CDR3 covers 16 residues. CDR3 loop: CSSSFITGGNYNEQFF. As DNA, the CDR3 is TGTTCCAGCAGCTTTATCACAGGGGGCAACTACAATGAGCAGTTCTTC.

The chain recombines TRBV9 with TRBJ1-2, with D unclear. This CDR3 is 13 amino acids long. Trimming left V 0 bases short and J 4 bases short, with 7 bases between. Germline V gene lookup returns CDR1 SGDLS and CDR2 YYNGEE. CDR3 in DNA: TGTGCCAGCAGCGTAGAGGCAGGCTATGGCTACACCTTC. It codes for CASSVEAGYGYTF.

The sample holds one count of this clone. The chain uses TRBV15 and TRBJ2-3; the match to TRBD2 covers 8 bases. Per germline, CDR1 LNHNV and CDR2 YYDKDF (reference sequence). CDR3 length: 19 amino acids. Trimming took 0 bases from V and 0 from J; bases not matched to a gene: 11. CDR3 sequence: CATSRDPQLLAASTDTQYF. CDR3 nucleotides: TGTGCCACCAGCAGAGATCCCCAATTACTAGCGGCCAGCACAGATACGCAGTATTTT.

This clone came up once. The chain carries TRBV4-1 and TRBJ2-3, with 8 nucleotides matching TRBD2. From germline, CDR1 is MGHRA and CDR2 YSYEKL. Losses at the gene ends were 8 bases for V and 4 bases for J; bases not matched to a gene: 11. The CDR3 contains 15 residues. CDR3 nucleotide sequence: TGCGCCAGCGGCGGGACTAGGAGGGGGTCAGATACGCAGTATTTT. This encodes CASGGTRRGSDTQYF.

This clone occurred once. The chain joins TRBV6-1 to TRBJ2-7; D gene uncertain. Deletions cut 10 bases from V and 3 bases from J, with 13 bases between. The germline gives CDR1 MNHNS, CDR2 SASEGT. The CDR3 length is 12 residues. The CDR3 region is CATSRGVYEQYF. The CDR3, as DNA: TGTGCCACCTCCAGAGGAGTCTACGAGCAGTACTTC.

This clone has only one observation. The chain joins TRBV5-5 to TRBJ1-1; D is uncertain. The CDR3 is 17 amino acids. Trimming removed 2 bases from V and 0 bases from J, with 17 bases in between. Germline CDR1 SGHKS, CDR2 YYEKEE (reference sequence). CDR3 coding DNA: TGTGCCAGCAGCTTCCTCGCCCAATCAGGTTTGAACACTGAAGCTTTCTTT. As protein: CASSFLAQSGLNTEAFF.

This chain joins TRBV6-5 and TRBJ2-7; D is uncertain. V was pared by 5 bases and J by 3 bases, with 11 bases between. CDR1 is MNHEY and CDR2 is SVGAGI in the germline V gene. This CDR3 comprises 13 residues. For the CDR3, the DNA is TGTGCCAGCAGTGTTTCAGGATACTACGAGCAGTACTTC. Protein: CASSVSGYYEQYF.

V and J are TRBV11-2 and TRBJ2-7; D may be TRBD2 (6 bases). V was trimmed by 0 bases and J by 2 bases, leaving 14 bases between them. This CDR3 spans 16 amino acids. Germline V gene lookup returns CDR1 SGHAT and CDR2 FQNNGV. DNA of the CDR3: TGTGCCAGCAGCTTAGATGTCGGGCGGGGAGCCTACGAGCAGTACTTC. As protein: CASSLDVGRGAYEQYF. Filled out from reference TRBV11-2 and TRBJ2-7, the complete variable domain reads EAGVAQSPRYKIIEKRQSVAFWCNPISGHATLYWYQQILGQGPKLLIQFQNNGVVDDSQLPKDRFSAERLKGVDSTLKIQPAKLEDSAVYLCASSLDVGRGAYEQYFGPGTRLTVT.